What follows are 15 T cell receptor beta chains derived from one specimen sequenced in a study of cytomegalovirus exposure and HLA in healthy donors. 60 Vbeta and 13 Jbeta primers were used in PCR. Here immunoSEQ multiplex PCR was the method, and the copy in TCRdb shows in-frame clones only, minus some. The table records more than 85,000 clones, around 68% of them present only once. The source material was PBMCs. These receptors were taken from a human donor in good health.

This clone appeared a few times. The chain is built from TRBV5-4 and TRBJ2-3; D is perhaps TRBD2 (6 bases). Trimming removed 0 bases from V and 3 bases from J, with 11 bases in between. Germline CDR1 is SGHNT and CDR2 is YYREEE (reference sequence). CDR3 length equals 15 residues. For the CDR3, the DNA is TGTGCCAGCAGCTTGGACCGGGGACTTACAGATACGCAGTATTTT. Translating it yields CASSLDRGLTDTQYF.

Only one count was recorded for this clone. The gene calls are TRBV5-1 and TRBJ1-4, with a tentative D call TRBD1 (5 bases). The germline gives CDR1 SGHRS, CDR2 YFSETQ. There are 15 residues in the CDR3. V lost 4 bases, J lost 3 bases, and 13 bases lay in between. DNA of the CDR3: TGCGCCAGCAGCCCGAGCGGGGCCTCTAATGAAAAACTGTTTTTT. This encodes CASSPSGASNEKLFF.

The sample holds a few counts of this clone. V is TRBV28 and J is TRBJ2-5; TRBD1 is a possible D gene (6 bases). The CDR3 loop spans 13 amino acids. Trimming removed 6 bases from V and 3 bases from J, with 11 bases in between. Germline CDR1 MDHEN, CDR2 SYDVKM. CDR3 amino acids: CASRQGAEETQYF. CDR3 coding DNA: TGTGCCAGCAGACAGGGAGCAGAAGAGACCCAGTACTTC.

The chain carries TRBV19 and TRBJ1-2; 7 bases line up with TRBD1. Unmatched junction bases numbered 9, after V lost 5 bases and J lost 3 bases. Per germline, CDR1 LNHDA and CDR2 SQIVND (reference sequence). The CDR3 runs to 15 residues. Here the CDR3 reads CASSSMTGYDYGYTF. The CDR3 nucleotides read TGTGCCAGTAGTTCAATGACAGGGTATGACTATGGCTACACCTTC.

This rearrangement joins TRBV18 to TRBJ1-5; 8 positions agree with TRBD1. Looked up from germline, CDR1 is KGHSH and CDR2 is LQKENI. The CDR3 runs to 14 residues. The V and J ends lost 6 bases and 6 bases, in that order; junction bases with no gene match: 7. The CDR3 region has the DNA TGTGCCAGCTCCAAAGGACAGGGAGTTCAGCCCCAGCATTTT. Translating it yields CASSKGQGVQPQHF.

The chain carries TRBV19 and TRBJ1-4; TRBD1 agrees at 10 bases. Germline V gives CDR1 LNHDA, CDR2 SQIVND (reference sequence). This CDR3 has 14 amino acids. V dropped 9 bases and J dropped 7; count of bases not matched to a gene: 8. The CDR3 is CASRETGGGEKLFF. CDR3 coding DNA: TGTGCCAGCAGGGAGACAGGGGGCGGTGAAAAACTGTTTTTT.

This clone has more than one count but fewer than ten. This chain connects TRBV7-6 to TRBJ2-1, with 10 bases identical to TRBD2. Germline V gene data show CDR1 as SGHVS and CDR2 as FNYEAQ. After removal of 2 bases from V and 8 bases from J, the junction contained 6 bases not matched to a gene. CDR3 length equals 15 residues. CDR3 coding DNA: TGTGCCAGCAGCTTAAGACCGGGACTAGCGTATGAGCAGTTCTTC. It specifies CASSLRPGLAYEQFF.

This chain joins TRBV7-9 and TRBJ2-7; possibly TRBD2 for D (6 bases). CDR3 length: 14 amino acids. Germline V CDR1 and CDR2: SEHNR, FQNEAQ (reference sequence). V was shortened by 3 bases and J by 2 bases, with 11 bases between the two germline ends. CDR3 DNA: TGTGCCAGCAGCTTCGGCGGGGCTGCCTACGAGCAGTACTTC. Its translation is CASSFGGAAYEQYF.

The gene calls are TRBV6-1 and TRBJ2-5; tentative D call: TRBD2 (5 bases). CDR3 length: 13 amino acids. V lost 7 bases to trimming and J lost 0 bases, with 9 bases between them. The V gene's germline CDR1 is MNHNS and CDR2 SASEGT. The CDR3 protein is CASMVLDQETQYF. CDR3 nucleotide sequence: TGTGCCAGCATGGTACTAGACCAAGAGACCCAGTACTTC.

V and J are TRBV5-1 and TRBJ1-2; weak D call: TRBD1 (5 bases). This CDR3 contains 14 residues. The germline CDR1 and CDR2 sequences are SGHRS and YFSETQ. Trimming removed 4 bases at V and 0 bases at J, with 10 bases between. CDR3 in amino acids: CASSVDSSNYGYTF. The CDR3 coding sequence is TGCGCCAGCAGCGTCGACAGCTCTAACTATGGCTACACCTTC.

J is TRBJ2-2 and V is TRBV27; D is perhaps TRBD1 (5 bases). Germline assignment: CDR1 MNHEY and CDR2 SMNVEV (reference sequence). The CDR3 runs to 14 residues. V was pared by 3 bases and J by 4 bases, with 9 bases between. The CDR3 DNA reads TGTGCCAGCAGTTTTAGACAGATCACCGGGGAGCTGTTTTTT. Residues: CASSFRQITGELFF.

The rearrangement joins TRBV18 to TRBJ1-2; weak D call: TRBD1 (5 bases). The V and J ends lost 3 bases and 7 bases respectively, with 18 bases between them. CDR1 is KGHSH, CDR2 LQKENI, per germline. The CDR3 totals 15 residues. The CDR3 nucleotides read TGTGCCAGCTCACCTCTCGCGACAGATCCTGGTGGCTACACCTTC. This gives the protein CASSPLATDPGGYTF.

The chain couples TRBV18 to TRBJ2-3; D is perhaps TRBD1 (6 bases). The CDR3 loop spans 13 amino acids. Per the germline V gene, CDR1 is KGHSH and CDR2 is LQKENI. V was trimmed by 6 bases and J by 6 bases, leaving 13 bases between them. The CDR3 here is CASSPRDRDTQYF. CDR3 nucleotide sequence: TGTGCCAGCTCGCCCCGAGACAGGGATACGCAGTATTTT.

The CDR3 region is CASSFTSGLAGDEQFF. The CDR3 coding sequence is TGTGCCAGCAGTTTTACCTCGGGACTAGCGGGGGATGAGCAGTTCTTC. The chain has TRBV6-5 and TRBJ2-1, with 14 nucleotides matching TRBD2. V shed 4 bases and J 8 bases; nucleotides not matched to a gene: 7. The CDR3 is 16 amino acids. CDR1 is MNHEY, CDR2 SVGAGI, per germline.

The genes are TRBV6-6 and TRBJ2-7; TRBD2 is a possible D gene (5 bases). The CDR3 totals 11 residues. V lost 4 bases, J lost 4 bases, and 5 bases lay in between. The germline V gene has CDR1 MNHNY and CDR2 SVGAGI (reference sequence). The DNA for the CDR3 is TGTGCCAGCAGTTGGAGGTACGAGCAGTACTTC. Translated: CASSWRYEQYF.